Listed below are T cell receptor beta chains from one sample, sequenced in a study of STAT5B mutations in CD4+ large granular lymphocyte leukemia. Produced via immunoSEQ multiplex PCR; TCRdb's table is partial and in-frame only. The table includes about 48,000 clones, just over 70% detected once. Specimen: CD4+ T cells from blood buffy coats. The receptor set was obtained from a human donor in good health. CDR3s include the opening cysteine and the closing phenylalanine or tryptophan.

J gene | CDR3 length | V gene | CDR3 protein
TRBJ2-1 | 15 | TRBV6-5 | CASSSLSGGGNEQFF
TRBJ1-1 | 14 | TRBV30 | CAWRVQGANTEAFF
TRBJ1-1 | 11 | TRBV28 | CASSRYTEAFF
TRBJ1-1 | 16 | TRBV19 | CASRPRREVGNTEAFF
TRBJ1-4 | 13 | TRBV18 | CASSPGGNEKLFF
TRBJ2-1 | 11 | TRBV28 | CASSSLTRRFF
TRBJ1-5 | 17 | TRBV28 | CASSLPGTGVINQPQHF
TRBJ1-2 | 14 | TRBV19 | CASNPGTDAYGYTF
TRBJ2-1 | 15 | TRBV19 | CASSESGKDYNEQFF
TRBJ1-1 | 14 | TRBV19 | CASSISLGETEAFF
TRBJ1-1 | 12 | TRBV28 | CASTSRNTEAFF
TRBJ1-5 | 16 | TRBV7-9 | CASSLGAGDGNQPQHF
TRBJ2-7 | 13 | TRBV6-5 | CASSYFGSYEQYF
TRBJ1-1 | 15 | TRBV10-3 | CAISESVRGNTEAFF
TRBJ2-1 | 15 | TRBV2 | CASRGTSGGQDEQFF
TRBJ2-2 | 15 | TRBV9 | CASSVTGGPTGELFF
TRBJ1-6 | 15 | TRBV2 | CASRPQGLGNSPLHF
TRBJ1-1 | 11 | TRBV6-5 | CASSYRGEAFF
TRBJ1-4 | 15 | TRBV19 | CASRDPSATNEKLFF
TRBJ1-4 | 16 | TRBV7-8 | CASSLGWEGAGEKLFF
TRBJ1-3 | 18 | TRBV5-1 | CASSLSSGTGGSGNTIYF
TRBJ1-3 | 16 | TRBV4-2 | CASSQVGGLSGNTIYF
TRBJ2-7 | 13 | TRBV6-6 | CASKGGTGTEQYF
TRBJ1-1 | 13 | TRBV18 | CASSPLQDTEAFF
TRBJ2-4 | 19 | TRBV5-1 | CASSSVGFPGGIAKNIQYF
TRBJ1-5 | 14 | TRBV9 | CASSEGQGSQPQHF
TRBJ2-5 | 11 | TRBV5-1 | CASSSGSTQYF
TRBJ2-2 | 15 | TRBV18 | CASSPSGQGTGELFF
TRBJ1-2 | 11 | TRBV5-6 | CASSSMLGYTF
TRBJ2-7 | 14 | TRBV6-5 | CASRGTGGFYEQYF
TRBJ1-3 | 15 | TRBV5-8 | CASSLPLTFGNTIYF
TRBJ1-2 | 16 | TRBV9 | CASSAGGLLTSYGYTF
TRBJ1-5 | 13 | TRBV6-4 | CASSETIYQPQHF
TRBJ2-3 | 14 | TRBV5-5 | CASSFFISTDTQYF
TRBJ2-1 | 13 | TRBV5-1 | CASRQNQGNEQFF
TRBJ2-1 | 15 | TRBV6-5 | CASSSLAGGPYEQFF
TRBJ1-2 | 13 | TRBV27 | CASSTRGYYGYTF
TRBJ2-1 | 16 | TRBV18 | CASSDTGTSGYNEQFF
TRBJ2-2 | 15 | TRBV30 | CAWTSGGADTGELFF
TRBJ2-3 | 14 | TRBV30 | CAWRPAGGLDTQYF
TRBJ2-5 | 14 | TRBV5-6 | CASSFQLTSETQYF
TRBJ2-2 | 13 | TRBV18 | CASSPTVAGELFF
TRBJ1-4 | 15 | TRBV28 | CASSPWTGGNEKLFF
TRBJ2-1 | 13 | TRBV2 | CASTVGGQSEQFF
TRBJ1-5 | 15 | TRBV6-1 | CASMWGRTSNQPQHF
TRBJ1-1 | 13 | TRBV29-1 | CSGQKEQGGEAFF
TRBJ2-5 | 15 | TRBV30 | CAWRSGSSFQETQYF
TRBJ1-4 | 15 | TRBV6-5 | CASSPTTGVAEKLFF
TRBJ2-4 | 17 | TRBV5-1 | CASSYTIAGGLKNIQYF